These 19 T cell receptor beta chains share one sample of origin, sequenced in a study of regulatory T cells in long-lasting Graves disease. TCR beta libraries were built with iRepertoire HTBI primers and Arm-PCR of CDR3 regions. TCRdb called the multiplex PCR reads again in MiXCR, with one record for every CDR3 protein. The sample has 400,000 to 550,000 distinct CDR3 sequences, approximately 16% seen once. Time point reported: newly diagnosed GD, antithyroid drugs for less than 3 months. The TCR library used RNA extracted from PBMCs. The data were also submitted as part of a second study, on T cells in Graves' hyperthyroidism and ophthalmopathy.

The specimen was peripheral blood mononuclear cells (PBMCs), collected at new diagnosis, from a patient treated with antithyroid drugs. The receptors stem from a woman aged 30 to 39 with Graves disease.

CDR3 region: CASTYSGLVSYNEQFF. The CDR3 region has the DNA TGTGCCAGTACTTATAGCGGGCTCGTCTCCTACAATGAGCAGTTCTTC. V is TRBV19 and J is TRBJ2-1; TRBD2 matches at 7 bases. Trimming took 7 bases from V and 0 from J; bases not matched to a gene: 9. This CDR3 comprises 16 residues. CDR1 and CDR2 (germline): LNHDA, SQIVND (reference sequence). Together with reference TRBV19 and TRBJ2-1, the CDR3 gives the full variable domain: DGGITQSPKYLFRKEGQNVTLSCEQNLNHDAMYWYRQDPGQGLRLIYYSQIVNDFQKGDIAEGYSVSREKKESFPLTVTSAQKNPTAFYLCASTYSGLVSYNEQFFGPGTRLTVL.

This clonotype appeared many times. DNA for the CDR3: TGTGCCTGGAGTGCCCCCCGGGTGGCGAATCAGCCCCAGCATTTT. Protein sequence: CAWSAPRVANQPQHF. The chain employs TRBV30 and TRBJ1-5; D call uncertain. Germline V CDR1 and CDR2: GTSNPN, SVGIG (reference sequence). V dropped 1 base and J dropped 4 bases, with 14 bases sitting between them. CDR3 length: 15 amino acids.

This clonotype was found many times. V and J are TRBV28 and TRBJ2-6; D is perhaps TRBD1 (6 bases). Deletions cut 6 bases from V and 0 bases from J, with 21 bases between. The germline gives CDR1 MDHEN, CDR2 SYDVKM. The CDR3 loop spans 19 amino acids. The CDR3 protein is CASSLTWDTGFSGANVLTF. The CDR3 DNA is TGTGCCAGCAGCCTAACCTGGGACACAGGATTCTCTGGGGCCAACGTCCTGACTTTC. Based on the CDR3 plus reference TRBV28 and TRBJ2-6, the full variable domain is DVKVTQSSRYLVKRTGEKVFLECVQDMDHENMFWYRQDPGLGLRLIYFSYDVKMKEKGDIPEGYSVSREKKERFSLILESASTNQTSMYLCASSLTWDTGFSGANVLTFGAGSRLTVL.

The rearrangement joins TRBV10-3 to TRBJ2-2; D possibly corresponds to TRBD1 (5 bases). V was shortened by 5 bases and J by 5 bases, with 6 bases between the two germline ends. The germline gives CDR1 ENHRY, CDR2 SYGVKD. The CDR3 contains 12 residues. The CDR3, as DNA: TGTGCCATCAGTAAGGGGACCGGGGAGCTGTTTTTT. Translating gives CAISKGTGELFF.

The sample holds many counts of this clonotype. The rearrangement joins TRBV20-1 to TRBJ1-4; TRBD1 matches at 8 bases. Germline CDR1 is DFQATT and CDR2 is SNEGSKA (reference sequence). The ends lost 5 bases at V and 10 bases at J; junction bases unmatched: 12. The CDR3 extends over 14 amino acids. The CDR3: CSAYDRGGLGKLFF. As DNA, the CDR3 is TGCAGTGCTTACGACAGGGGAGGATTGGGAAAACTGTTTTTT.

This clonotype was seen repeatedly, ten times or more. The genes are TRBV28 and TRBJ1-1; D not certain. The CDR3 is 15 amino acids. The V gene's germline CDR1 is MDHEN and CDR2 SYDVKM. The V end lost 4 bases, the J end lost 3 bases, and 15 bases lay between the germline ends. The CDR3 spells CASSSSIWWDTEAFF. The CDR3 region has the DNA TGTGCCAGCAGTTCCTCGATCTGGTGGGACACTGAAGCTTTCTTT. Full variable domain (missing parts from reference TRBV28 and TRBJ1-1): DVKVTQSSRYLVKRTGEKVFLECVQDMDHENMFWYRQDPGLGLRLIYFSYDVKMKEKGDIPEGYSVSREKKERFSLILESASTNQTSMYLCASSSSIWWDTEAFFGQGTRLTVV.

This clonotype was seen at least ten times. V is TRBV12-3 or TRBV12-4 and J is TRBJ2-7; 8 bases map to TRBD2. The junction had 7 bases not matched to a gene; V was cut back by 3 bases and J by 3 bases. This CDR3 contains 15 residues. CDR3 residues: CASSFGGGIVYEQYF. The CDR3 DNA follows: TGTGCCAGCAGTTTCGGGGGGGGGATCGTCTACGAGCAGTACTTC.

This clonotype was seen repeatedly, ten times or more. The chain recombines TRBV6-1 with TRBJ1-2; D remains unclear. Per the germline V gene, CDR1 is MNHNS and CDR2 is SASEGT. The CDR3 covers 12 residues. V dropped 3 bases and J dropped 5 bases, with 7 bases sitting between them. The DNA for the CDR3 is TGTGCCAGCAGTGACCGGGATTATGGCTACACCTTC. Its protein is CASSDRDYGYTF.

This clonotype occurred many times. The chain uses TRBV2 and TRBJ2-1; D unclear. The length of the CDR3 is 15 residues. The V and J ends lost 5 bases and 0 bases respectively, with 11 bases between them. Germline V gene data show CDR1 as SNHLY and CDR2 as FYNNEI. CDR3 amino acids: CASSPDSSSYNEQFF. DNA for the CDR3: TGTGCCAGCAGTCCCGACTCTAGCTCCTACAATGAGCAGTTCTTC.

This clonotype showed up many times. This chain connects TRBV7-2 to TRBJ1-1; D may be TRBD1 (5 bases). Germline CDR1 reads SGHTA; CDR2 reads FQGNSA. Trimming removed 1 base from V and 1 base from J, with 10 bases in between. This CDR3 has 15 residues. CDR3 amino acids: CASSLVAGKNTEAFF. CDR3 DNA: TGTGCCAGCAGCTTAGTCGCAGGGAAGAACACTGAAGCTTTCTTT.

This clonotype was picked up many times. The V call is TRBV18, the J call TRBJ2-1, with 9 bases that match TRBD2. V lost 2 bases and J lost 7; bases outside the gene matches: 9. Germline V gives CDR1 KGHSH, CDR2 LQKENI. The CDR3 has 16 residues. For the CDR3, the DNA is TGTGCCAGCTCACCAATCCCAGGGACTAGCAGTAATGAGCAGTTCTTC. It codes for CASSPIPGTSSNEQFF.

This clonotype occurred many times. Here the CDR3 DNA reads TGTGCCAGCTCACCAATAGCGGGCTCCTACAATGAGCAGTTCTTC. It encodes CASSPIAGSYNEQFF. The V and J genes are TRBV18 and TRBJ2-1; 7 nucleotides line up with TRBD2. This CDR3 is built from 15 residues. After removal of 2 bases from V and 0 bases from J, the junction contained 1 base not matched to a gene. Looked up from germline, CDR1 is KGHSH and CDR2 is LQKENI.

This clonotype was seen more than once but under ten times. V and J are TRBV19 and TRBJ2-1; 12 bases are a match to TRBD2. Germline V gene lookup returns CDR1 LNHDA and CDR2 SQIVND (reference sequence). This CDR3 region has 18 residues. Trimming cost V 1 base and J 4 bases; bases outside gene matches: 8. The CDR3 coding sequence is TGTGCCAGTAGTATAGGGCTAGCGGGAGGGCCGCGATACAATGAGCAGTTCTTC. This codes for CASSIGLAGGPRYNEQFF.

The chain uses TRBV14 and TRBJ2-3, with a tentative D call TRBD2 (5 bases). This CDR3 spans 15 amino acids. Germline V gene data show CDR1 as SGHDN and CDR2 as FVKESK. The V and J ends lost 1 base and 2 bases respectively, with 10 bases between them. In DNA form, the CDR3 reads TGTGCCAGCAGCCAAGTTGGAGGCGTCACAGATACGCAGTATTTT. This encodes CASSQVGGVTDTQYF.

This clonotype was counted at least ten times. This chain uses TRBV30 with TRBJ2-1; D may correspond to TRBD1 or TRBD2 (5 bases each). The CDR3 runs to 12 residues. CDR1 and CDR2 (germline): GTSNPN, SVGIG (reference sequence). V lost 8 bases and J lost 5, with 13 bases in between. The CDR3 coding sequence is TGTGCCGGGGGACGATTAAACAATGAGCAGTTCTTC. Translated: CAGGRLNNEQFF.

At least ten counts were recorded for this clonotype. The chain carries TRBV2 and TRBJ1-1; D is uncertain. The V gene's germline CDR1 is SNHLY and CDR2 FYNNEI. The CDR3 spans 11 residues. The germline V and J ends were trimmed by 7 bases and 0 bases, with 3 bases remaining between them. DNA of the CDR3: TGTGCCAGCATTGTGAACACTGAAGCTTTCTTT. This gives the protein CASIVNTEAFF.

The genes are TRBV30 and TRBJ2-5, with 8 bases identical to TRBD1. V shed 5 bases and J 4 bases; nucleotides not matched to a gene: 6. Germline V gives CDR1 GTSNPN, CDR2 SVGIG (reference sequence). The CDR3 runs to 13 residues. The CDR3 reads CAWDTGGRETQYF. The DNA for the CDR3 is TGTGCCTGGGATACAGGGGGACGAGAGACCCAGTACTTC.

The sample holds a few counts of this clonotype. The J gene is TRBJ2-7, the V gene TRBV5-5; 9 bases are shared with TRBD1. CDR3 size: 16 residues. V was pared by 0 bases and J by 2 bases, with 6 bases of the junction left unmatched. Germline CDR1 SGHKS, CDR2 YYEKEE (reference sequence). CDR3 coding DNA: TGTGCCAGCAGCTTGGGACAGGGGGTTAAGGCCTACGAGCAGTACTTC. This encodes CASSLGQGVKAYEQYF.

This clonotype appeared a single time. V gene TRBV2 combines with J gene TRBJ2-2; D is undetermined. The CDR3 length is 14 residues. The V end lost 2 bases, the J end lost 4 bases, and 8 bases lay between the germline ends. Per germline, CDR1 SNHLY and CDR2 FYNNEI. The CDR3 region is CASSESQITGELFF. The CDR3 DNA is TGTGCCAGCAGTGAAAGTCAGATCACCGGGGAGCTGTTTTTT.